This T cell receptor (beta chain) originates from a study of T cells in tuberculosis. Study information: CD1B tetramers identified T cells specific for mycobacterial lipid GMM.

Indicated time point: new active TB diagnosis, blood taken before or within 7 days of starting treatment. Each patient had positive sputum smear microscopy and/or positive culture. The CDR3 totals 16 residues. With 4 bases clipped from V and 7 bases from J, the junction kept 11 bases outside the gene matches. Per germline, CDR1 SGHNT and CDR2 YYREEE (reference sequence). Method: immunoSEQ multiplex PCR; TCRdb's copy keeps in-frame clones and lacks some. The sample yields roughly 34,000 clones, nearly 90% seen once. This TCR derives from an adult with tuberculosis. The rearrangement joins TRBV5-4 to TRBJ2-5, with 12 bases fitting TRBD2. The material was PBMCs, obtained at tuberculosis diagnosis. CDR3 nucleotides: TGTGCCAGCAGCCCCAGATCTAGCGGGAGGGATGGGACCCAGTACTTC. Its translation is CASSPRSSGRDGTQYF.